These 15 T cell receptor beta chains share one sample of origin, sequenced in a study of blood T cell repertoires in COVID-19. Clones were read by immunoSEQ multiplex PCR, and TCRdb kept only the in-frame ones, dropping some. The sample lists 200,000 to 250,000 clones, 65% to 90% seen once, with more than 8.5% in the top ten. The sample consisted of PBMCs or T cells enriched from blood (not recorded which). The receptors come from a woman aged 50 to 60 with acute COVID-19.

The V gene is TRBV7-2, the J gene TRBJ2-7; tentatively, D is TRBD1 (6 bases). V dropped 3 bases and J dropped 4 bases, with 10 bases sitting between them. Germline V lookup: CDR1 SGHTA, CDR2 FQGNSA. CDR3 length: 13 amino acids. CDR3 DNA: TGTGCCAGCAGCTTGAGAGGACAGTACGAGCAGTACTTC. As protein: CASSLRGQYEQYF.

This chain connects TRBV7-2 to TRBJ2-7; tentative D call: TRBD2 (6 bases). V was clipped by 3 bases and J by 0 bases, with 15 bases between them. The germline V gene encodes CDR1 SGHTA and CDR2 FQGNSA. This CDR3 is 16 amino acids long. The CDR3 loop is CASSLVGGTSSYEQYF. The CDR3 region has the DNA TGTGCCAGCAGCTTGGTGGGAGGCACAAGCTCCTACGAGCAGTACTTC.

CDR3 sequence (DNA): TGTGCCAGCAGCGGGGTTCCGGGACAGGGTTACAATGAGCAGTTCTTC. It encodes CASSGVPGQGYNEQFF. The chain employs TRBV4-2 and TRBJ2-1; 9 nucleotides agree with TRBD1. The CDR3 totals 16 residues. The junction had 9 bases not matched to a gene; V was cut back by 5 bases and J by 4 bases. Germline CDR1 reads LGHNA; CDR2 reads YNFKEQ.

The rearrangement uses TRBV9 and TRBJ1-4; TRBD1 is a possible D gene (6 bases). V lost 4 bases and J 5 bases, leaving 12 bases between the germline ends. The CDR3 consists of 14 residues. Germline V CDR1 and CDR2: SGDLS, YYNGEE. This CDR3 is CASSTTGQNEKLFF. CDR3 DNA sequence: TGTGCCAGCAGCACCACAGGACAGAATGAAAAACTGTTTTTT.

The CDR3 nucleotides read TGCGCCAGCAGCTTGTTTCGGGGACTAGCGGGAGTTCAAGAGACCCAGTACTTC. Protein product: CASSLFRGLAGVQETQYF. This chain connects TRBV5-1 to TRBJ2-5; 14 bases are shared with TRBD2. The CDR3 has 18 residues. Germline V gene sequence: CDR1 SGHRS, CDR2 YFSETQ. The V segment lost 1 base and the J segment 2 bases; nucleotides outside the gene matches: 7.

DNA of the CDR3: TGTGCCACTCGGACAGGGGGTCCCTACGAGCAGTACTTC. Residues: CATRTGGPYEQYF. The V gene is TRBV10-3, the J gene TRBJ2-7; 10 bases fit TRBD1. CDR1 and CDR2 (germline): ENHRY, SYGVKD. V lost 10 bases to trimming and J lost 2 bases; unmatched junction nucleotides: 5. The CDR3 is 13 amino acids.

The chain combines TRBV7-2 with TRBJ2-1; D is perhaps TRBD1 (6 bases). The CDR3 length is 16 residues. The germline gives CDR1 SGHTA, CDR2 FQGNSA. V lost 1 base to trimming and J lost 0 bases, with 10 bases between them. CDR3: CASSLVGAVSYNEQFF. CDR3 nucleotide sequence: TGTGCCAGCAGCTTAGTGGGGGCGGTCTCCTACAATGAGCAGTTCTTC.

The chain uses TRBV7-9 and TRBJ2-7, with D possibly matching TRBD1 (5 bases). V shed 4 bases and J shed 1 base, with 11 bases lying between them. This CDR3 has 14 amino acids. Looked up from germline, CDR1 is SEHNR and CDR2 is FQNEAQ (reference sequence). CDR3 sequence (DNA): TGTGCCAGCAGCTACCCCAGGGTATCCTACGAGCAGTACTTC. Amino acids: CASSYPRVSYEQYF.

The count of this clone is one. The chain uses TRBV2 and TRBJ2-1; 12 bases line up with TRBD2. The CDR3 length is 18 residues. V shed 5 bases, J shed 4 bases, and the junction held 12 bases outside the gene matches. Germline CDR1 and CDR2: SNHLY and FYNNEI. This CDR3 is CASSPLRTGTSGYNEQFF. DNA for the CDR3: TGTGCCAGCAGTCCCCTCCGGACCGGGACTAGCGGGTACAATGAGCAGTTCTTC.

The rearrangement joins TRBV11-3 to TRBJ2-3; TRBD2 agrees at 9 bases. From germline, CDR1 is SGHNT and CDR2 YENEEA. There are 16 residues in the CDR3. The J segment lost 0 bases and the V segment lost 2 bases, leaving 3 bases of the junction unmatched. The CDR3 region is CASSLLAGGSTDTQYF. DNA for the CDR3: TGTGCCAGCAGCTTACTCGCGGGGGGGAGCACAGATACGCAGTATTTT.

The chain uses TRBV18 and TRBJ2-2; D is uncertain. CDR3 length: 16 amino acids. V lost 3 bases and J lost 0, with 11 bases in between. From germline, CDR1 is KGHSH and CDR2 LQKENI. CDR3 loop: CASSPQLGSNTGELFF. The DNA of the CDR3 is TGTGCCAGCTCACCTCAATTGGGCTCGAACACCGGGGAGCTGTTTTTT.

V gene TRBV7-2 combines with J gene TRBJ1-2, with D perhaps TRBD1 (6 bases). CDR1 is SGHTA, CDR2 FQGNSA, per germline. CDR3 length equals 15 residues. V was cut by 5 bases and J by 4 bases, with 17 bases left in between. This chain's CDR3 is CASSPLRGGTYGYTF. The CDR3 nucleotides are TGTGCCAGCAGCCCCCTGAGGGGGGGGACCTATGGCTACACCTTC.

This clone has just one count. The V and J genes are TRBV6-6 and TRBJ1-3; D is possibly TRBD1 (5 bases). There are 16 residues in the CDR3. Germline V CDR1 and CDR2: MNHNY, SVGAGI (reference sequence). Trimming took off 0 bases at V and 1 base at J, with 10 bases between the two ends. The CDR3 bases are TGTGCCAGCAGTTACTCGAAGGCAGGGTCTGGAAACACCATATATTTT. Translation: CASSYSKAGSGNTIYF.

The J gene is TRBJ2-5, the V gene TRBV10-3; weak D call: TRBD1 (5 bases). V was clipped by 0 bases and J by 1 base, with 12 bases between them. This CDR3 is 16 amino acids long. Germline-derived CDR1 and CDR2 are ENHRY and SYGVKD. The chain's CDR3 is CAISESGHTAQETQYF. The DNA of the CDR3 is TGTGCCATCAGTGAGTCAGGACACACTGCCCAAGAGACCCAGTACTTC.

V usage is TRBV18 and J usage is TRBJ2-1; D call uncertain. The V gene's germline CDR1 is KGHSH and CDR2 LQKENI. V was shortened by 6 bases and J by 3 bases, with 9 bases between the two germline ends. The CDR3 is 13 residues long. Written as DNA, the CDR3 is TGTGCCAGCTCCCCTCAGAACTACAATGAGCAGTTCTTC. It codes for CASSPQNYNEQFF. Drawing the rest from reference TRBV18 and TRBJ2-1, the complete variable domain is NAGVMQNPRHLVRRRGQEARLRCSPMKGHSHVYWYRQLPEEGLKFMVYLQKENIIDESGMPKERFSAEFPKEGPSILRIQQVVRGDSAAYFCASSPQNYNEQFFGPGTRLTVL.